One sample yielded the 8 T cell receptor beta chains listed below, sequenced in a study of blood T cell repertoires in COVID-19. Method: immunoSEQ multiplex PCR; TCRdb's copy keeps in-frame clones and lacks some. Here the sample spans about 260,000 clones, around 84% being singletons. Sequencing input: peripheral blood. These TCRs come from a woman aged 35 to 49 who had recovered from COVID-19.

The chain's CDR3 is CAWSTTVNEQFF. CDR3 nucleotides: TGTGCCTGGAGCACGACAGTCAATGAGCAGTTCTTC. The genes are TRBV30 and TRBJ2-1, with D possibly TRBD1 on 5 matching bases. Germline CDR1 is GTSNPN and CDR2 is SVGIG (reference sequence). There are 12 residues in the CDR3. Trimming took off 3 bases at V and 6 bases at J, with 9 bases between the two ends.

The chain joins TRBV5-1 to TRBJ1-3; D not resolved. The germline V gene has CDR1 SGHRS and CDR2 YFSETQ. This CDR3 comprises 18 residues. Trimming removed 3 bases from V and 0 bases from J, with 19 bases in between. CDR3 coding DNA: TGCGCCAGCAGCTCCGATCCGCCCCACAGCAACTCTGGAAACACCATATATTTT. This codes for CASSSDPPHSNSGNTIYF.

The chain employs TRBV3-1 (or the pseudogene TRBV3-2) and TRBJ1-3; weak D call: TRBD1 (6 bases). CDR3 length: 16 residues. Germline CDR1 LGHDT, CDR2 YNNKEL (reference sequence). V was pared by 3 bases and J by 0 bases, with 12 bases between. CDR3 in amino acids: CASSHRTASSGNTIYF. The CDR3 bases are TGTGCCAGCAGCCACCGGACAGCGAGCTCTGGAAACACCATATATTTT.

The chain uses TRBV25-1 and TRBJ1-6; TRBD1 might be the D (5 bases). The ends were cut back, 4 bases at V and 6 bases at J, with 19 bases in the middle. Germline CDR1 MGHDK, CDR2 SYGVNS. The CDR3 has 17 residues. This CDR3 reads CASSAIPGGGGNSPLHF. The CDR3 region has the DNA TGTGCCAGCAGTGCTATTCCCGGGGGAGGCGGTAATTCACCCCTCCACTTT.

This rearrangement joins TRBV2 to TRBJ2-1; 8 bases fit TRBD1. CDR1 and CDR2 from the germline V gene are SNHLY and FYNNEI. CDR3 size: 15 residues. Unmatched junction bases numbered 4, after V lost 6 bases and J lost 0 bases. CDR3 in amino acids: CASRDTGGSYNEQFF. The CDR3 region has the DNA TGTGCCAGCAGAGATACAGGGGGCTCCTACAATGAGCAGTTCTTC.

This clone was counted a single time. The chain combines TRBV7-2 with TRBJ2-7; possibly TRBD2 for D (6 bases). V lost 0 bases, J lost 6 bases, and 9 bases lay in between. Germline V CDR1 and CDR2: SGHTA, FQGNSA. This CDR3 region has 13 residues. CDR3 in amino acids: CASSLAEGSEQYF. The CDR3 nucleotides read TGTGCCAGCAGCTTAGCGGAGGGTTCCGAGCAGTACTTC.

This clone occurred once. This chain uses TRBV28 with TRBJ2-5; 12 nucleotides line up with TRBD2. CDR3 length equals 17 residues. Germline V gene data show CDR1 as MDHEN and CDR2 as SYDVKM. The junction had 14 bases not matched to a gene; V was cut back by 5 bases and J by 7 bases. The CDR3 region is CASSPSTSGGMGGTQYF. In nucleotides, the CDR3 is TGTGCCAGCAGTCCCTCGACTAGCGGGGGCATGGGGGGGACCCAGTACTTC.

V gene TRBV6-1 combines with J gene TRBJ1-4; D remains ambiguous. The CDR3 consists of 12 residues. Germline V gene lookup returns CDR1 MNHNS and CDR2 SASEGT. The germline V and J ends were trimmed by 1 base and 10 bases, with 7 bases remaining between them. In nucleotides, the CDR3 is TGTGCCAGCAGTGAAGGGTCCAGAAAACTGTTTTTT. The encoded protein is CASSEGSRKLFF.